These 27 T cell receptor beta chains were sequenced from one sample in a study of T cells in localized non-small cell lung cancer. Sequencing used immunoSEQ multiplex PCR; TCRdb keeps in-frame clones, though not all of them. The sample holds 43,000 or so clones, over 75% seen once. The sequenced sample was PBMCs, obtained before any cancer treatment. These receptors were taken from a woman between 35 and 70 years old with stage II lung adenocarcinoma.

The CDR3 DNA sequence: TGTGCCAGCAGTTTACACAGGGGGTATGAAAAACTGTTTTTT. The encoded protein is CASSLHRGYEKLFF. The chain uses TRBV28 and TRBJ1-4; 8 bases align to TRBD1. The CDR3 is made up of 14 amino acids. Germline V CDR1 and CDR2: MDHEN, SYDVKM. The V segment lost 2 bases and the J segment 6 bases; nucleotides outside the gene matches: 2.

This chain uses TRBV7-9 with TRBJ1-4, with a weak D call TRBD1 (5 bases). V shed 5 bases and J shed 7 bases, with 17 bases lying between them. The length of the CDR3 is 15 residues. CDR1 is SEHNR and CDR2 is FQNEAQ in the germline V gene (reference sequence). The CDR3 sequence: CASSPGGGVGEKLFF. The CDR3 DNA follows: TGTGCCAGCAGCCCCGGCGGGGGAGTGGGTGAAAAACTGTTTTTT.

V and J are TRBV6-4 and TRBJ2-2; TRBD1 aligns across 10 bases. Germline values: CDR1 MRHNA, CDR2 SNTAGT. V lost 5 bases, J lost 6 bases, and 6 bases stayed unmatched. The CDR3 length is 15 residues. The CDR3 DNA is TGTGCCAGCAGTCCCGGGACAGGGGTCCCCGGGGAGCTGTTTTTT. Encoded protein: CASSPGTGVPGELFF.

The chain recombines TRBV19 with TRBJ2-3; 8 bases match TRBD1. Trimming removed 4 bases from V and 2 bases from J; junction bases left unmatched: 8. This CDR3 is built from 16 residues. CDR1 and CDR2 (germline): LNHDA, SQIVND (reference sequence). The CDR3 bases are TGTGCCAGTAGTAGTCCCAGGGGGCCGCACACAGATACGCAGTATTTT. Its protein product is CASSSPRGPHTDTQYF.

This clone appeared a few times. The rearrangement uses TRBV2 and TRBJ1-1, with D possibly matching TRBD1 (5 bases). The CDR3 covers 14 residues. Germline assignment: CDR1 SNHLY and CDR2 FYNNEI. Trimming removed 2 bases at V and 6 bases at J, with 13 bases between. CDR3 sequence: CASSESRQSPEAFF. CDR3 DNA sequence: TGTGCCAGCAGTGAAAGCCGACAGTCTCCTGAAGCTTTCTTT.

The chain has TRBV19 and TRBJ2-1, with unresolved D. The CDR3 has 13 residues. Germline V gene lookup returns CDR1 LNHDA and CDR2 SQIVND (reference sequence). V shed 8 bases and J shed 6 bases, with 14 bases lying between them. The CDR3 spells CASGDPWGNEQFF. The CDR3 DNA reads TGTGCCAGTGGAGACCCTTGGGGCAATGAGCAGTTCTTC.

The table lists this clone with a count of one. The chain recombines TRBV28 with TRBJ2-7; perhaps TRBD1 as D (7 bases). Germline CDR1 is MDHEN and CDR2 is SYDVKM. The CDR3 contains 15 residues. Trimming stripped 6 bases from V and 6 bases from J, with 21 bases between. The CDR3, as DNA: TGTGCCAGCAGCCTACCGGCGGCAGGGGGAGGCGAGCAGTACTTC. Protein: CASSLPAAGGGEQYF.

J is TRBJ2-3 and V is TRBV19, with 7 bases lining up with TRBD2. The CDR3 runs 13 residues. Germline V lookup: CDR1 LNHDA, CDR2 SQIVND (reference sequence). V shed 3 bases, J shed 8 bases, and the junction held 5 bases outside the gene matches. The CDR3 sequence is CASSIPTSPTQYF. CDR3 DNA sequence: TGTGCCAGTAGTATCCCGACTAGCCCTACGCAGTATTTT.

The chain links TRBV4-1 to TRBJ1-2; D is unclear. This CDR3 is built from 17 residues. Trimming stripped 0 bases from V and 6 bases from J, with 20 bases between. The germline CDR1 and CDR2 sequences are MGHRA and YSYEKL. CDR3 in DNA: TGCGCCAGCAGCCAAGAAAGGGCAGTGTTATTCGTTAATGGCTACACCTTC. Its translation is CASSQERAVLFVNGYTF.

The V gene is TRBV6-1, the J gene TRBJ2-2; TRBD1 agrees at 7 bases. The germline gives CDR1 MNHNS, CDR2 SASEGT. The CDR3 sequence is 16 residues long. Germline trimming cut 4 bases from V and 8 bases from J; bases unmatched to any gene: 13. For the CDR3, the DNA is TGTGCCAGCAGTGCCCTTAGGGGGCCATCATTAGGGGAGCTGTTTTTT. This codes for CASSALRGPSLGELFF.

The chain couples TRBV28 to TRBJ2-3; 8 positions agree with TRBD2. The ends lost 5 bases at V and 3 bases at J; junction bases unmatched: 7. Germline V lookup: CDR1 MDHEN, CDR2 SYDVKM. The length of the CDR3 is 15 residues. The CDR3 DNA sequence: TGTGCCAGCAGTGGGGCGGGAGGTTTGACAGATACGCAGTATTTT. Its translation is CASSGAGGLTDTQYF.

In this sample, this clone turned up once. CDR3 loop: CASSLRDRGRGTEAFF. The CDR3 DNA sequence: TGTGCCAGCAGCTTAAGGGACAGGGGGCGCGGCACTGAAGCTTTCTTT. The chain carries TRBV11-1 and TRBJ1-1, with TRBD1 matching over 12 bases. The CDR3 runs 16 residues. With V trimmed by 2 bases and J by 4 bases, 5 bases remained unmatched. The germline V gene encodes CDR1 SGHAT and CDR2 FQDESV (reference sequence).

The chain uses TRBV6-5 and TRBJ2-7, with no clear D. Trimming removed 6 bases from V and 0 bases from J, with 3 bases in between. CDR3 length: 11 amino acids. From germline, CDR1 is MNHEY and CDR2 SVGAGI. CDR3 protein: CASRVSYEQYF. CDR3 bases: TGTGCCAGCAGGGTCTCCTACGAGCAGTACTTC.

CDR3 region: CASSYSITQTQHF. The CDR3 nucleotides are TGTGCCAGCAGTTACTCGATTACCCAGACACAGCATTTT. The rearrangement joins TRBV6-5 to TRBJ1-5, with D unresolved. The V end was cut by 0 bases, the J end by 13 bases, with 13 bases between. The length of the CDR3 is 13 residues. CDR1 is MNHEY, CDR2 SVGAGI, per germline.

This clone was found a few times. V gene TRBV7-9 combines with J gene TRBJ1-6, with 9 bases matching TRBD1. The CDR3 has 16 residues. Germline assignment: CDR1 SEHNR and CDR2 FQNEAQ (reference sequence). J lost 4 bases, V lost 3 bases, and 4 bases had no gene match. The CDR3 sequence is CASSFGQGFYNSPLHF. The CDR3, as DNA: TGTGCCAGCAGCTTCGGACAGGGGTTTTATAATTCACCCCTCCACTTT.

In this sample, this clone turned up once. V gene TRBV25-1 combines with J gene TRBJ1-2; D is possibly TRBD1 (5 bases). Germline CDR1 and CDR2: MGHDK and SYGVNS. The CDR3 consists of 14 residues. V was shortened by 1 base and J by 5 bases, with 11 bases between the two germline ends. CDR3 bases: TGTGCCAGCAGTGAATCGCGGGACGGGTATGGCTACACCTTC. Translating it yields CASSESRDGYGYTF.

This clone was found once. The chain employs TRBV5-5 and TRBJ1-4; D ambiguous. The V end lost 1 base, the J end lost 3 bases, and 13 bases lay between the germline ends. CDR1 and CDR2 (germline): SGHKS, YYEKEE (reference sequence). The CDR3 loop spans 16 amino acids. CDR3 nucleotide sequence: TGTGCCAGCAGCTTGACGGACCTGGCCGCTAATGAAAAACTGTTTTTT. Translation: CASSLTDLAANEKLFF.

This chain uses TRBV27 with TRBJ1-4; D is undetermined. This CDR3 is 13 amino acids long. Germline V gene sequence: CDR1 MNHEY, CDR2 SMNVEV (reference sequence). V was cut by 6 bases and J by 10 bases, with 15 bases left in between. In nucleotides, the CDR3 is TGTGCCAGCAGAAGGCCTCCGGGTGGAAAACTGTTTTTT. This translates into CASRRPPGGKLFF.

The chain links TRBV5-1 to TRBJ2-1; 10 nucleotides match TRBD1. The CDR3 covers 14 residues. The trim removed 4 bases at V and 7 bases at J, leaving 5 bases unmatched. CDR1 and CDR2 (germline): SGHRS, YFSETQ. The CDR3: CASSPGGQGNEQFF. Written as DNA, the CDR3 is TGCGCCAGCAGCCCGGGGGGACAGGGGAATGAGCAGTTCTTC.

The chain recombines TRBV7-2 with TRBJ2-6; D unclear. The CDR3 extends over 15 amino acids. Germline V lookup: CDR1 SGHTA, CDR2 FQGNSA. The ends were cut back, 1 base at V and 0 bases at J, with 4 bases in the middle. The CDR3 protein is CASSLENSGANVLTF. For the CDR3, the DNA is TGTGCCAGCAGCTTAGAAAACTCTGGGGCCAACGTCCTGACTTTC.

The rearrangement uses TRBV15 and TRBJ2-1; D is undetermined. V shed 0 bases and J shed 6 bases, with 12 bases lying between them. Per germline, CDR1 LNHNV and CDR2 YYDKDF (reference sequence). CDR3 length: 15 residues. CDR3 in amino acids: CATSRDHGVANEQFF. The CDR3, as DNA: TGTGCCACCAGCAGAGATCATGGCGTTGCCAATGAGCAGTTCTTC.

The chain has TRBV11-2 and TRBJ2-7, with 7 nucleotides matching TRBD1. Trimming at V came to 0 bases and at J to 3 bases, leaving 8 bases not matched to a gene. Germline V gives CDR1 SGHAT, CDR2 FQNNGV. The length of the CDR3 is 16 residues. The CDR3 loop reads CASSLEYGTELYEQYF. The CDR3 coding sequence is TGTGCCAGCAGCTTAGAGTACGGGACAGAGCTCTACGAGCAGTACTTC.

Comments on this clone: Other DNA sequences in the sample encode the same CDR3. The CDR3 DNA is TGTGCCAGCAGCTTCCGAAAGGGGGTTATAGCGCCCTACGAGCAGTACTTC. Translated, it gives CASSFRKGVIAPYEQYF. The chain recombines TRBV7-4 with TRBJ2-7, with D maybe TRBD1 (6 bases). Germline CDR1 and CDR2: SGHVT and SQSDAQ. The CDR3 consists of 17 residues. The V end was cut by 3 bases, the J end by 2 bases, with 20 bases between. The whole variable domain, filled in from reference TRBV7-4 and TRBJ2-7, reads GAGVSQSPRYKVAKRGRDVALRCDSISGHVTLYWYRQTLGQGSEVLTYSQSDAQRDKSGRPSGRFSAERPERSVSTLKIQRTEQGDSAVYLCASSFRKGVIAPYEQYFGPGTRLTVT.

The chain is built from TRBV5-4 and TRBJ2-4; unclear D gene. The CDR3 totals 15 residues. From germline, CDR1 is SGHNT and CDR2 YYREEE (reference sequence). Trimming shortened V by 1 base and J by 1 base, and 9 bases separated the two germline ends. Here the CDR3 reads CASSLLDSAKNIQYF. DNA for the CDR3: TGTGCCAGCAGCTTGCTGGATTCGGCCAAAAACATTCAGTACTTC.

The V gene is TRBV5-1, the J gene TRBJ1-1, with D tentatively TRBD1 (6 bases). CDR1 is SGHRS, CDR2 YFSETQ, per germline. This CDR3 is 14 amino acids long. The CDR3 is CASQRLGGNTEAFF. The CDR3, as DNA: TGCGCTTCTCAAAGGCTAGGGGGGAACACTGAAGCTTTCTTT.

This chain uses TRBV21-1 with TRBJ2-3; the DNA was not compared with TRBD1, the D call given in the table. TRBV21-1 is a listed pseudogene. This CDR3 contains 16 residues. CDR3 protein: CASSKVGDRETDTQYF. CDR3 nucleotide sequence: TGTGCCAGCAGCAAAGTCGGGGACAGGGAGACAGATACGCAGTATTTT.

The chain is built from TRBV6-5 and TRBJ1-6; no clear D. The germline gives CDR1 MNHEY, CDR2 SVGAGI. CDR3 size: 14 residues. Deletions cut 6 bases from V and 8 bases from J, with 14 bases between. CDR3 amino acids: CASSLETTYSPLHF. The CDR3 DNA sequence: TGTGCCAGCAGCCTAGAAACCACGTATTCACCCCTCCACTTT.